This T cell receptor (beta chain) was found in a study of shared clonotypes between healthy human individuals. The wider study: Samples came from two female and a few male donors aged 18 to 49. CD4 naive cells filled three plates per donor, CD4 memory three, CD8 naive two and CD8 memory one. Notes on the study in general: Depth was large, yet rarefaction showed that sorted-subset sequencing was incomplete. Collection of samples was limited to blood; tissue repertoires likely differ.

Libraries were prepared by immunoSEQ multiplex PCR; TCRdb keeps only in-frame clonotypes and omits some of them. In the table there are about 1 million clones, about 70% of which are singletons. About this clone itself: Its matching antigen is unknown.

Per germline, CDR1 GTSNPN and CDR2 SVGIG (reference sequence). The ends lost 8 bases at V and 2 bases at J; junction bases unmatched: 2. The CDR3 is made up of 13 amino acids. J is TRBJ2-3 and V is TRBV30, with 12 nucleotides matching TRBD2. Sequencing used memory CD4+ T cells sorted from blood. Subset of the sample: CD45RA-negative fraction. The receptor was derived from a man younger than 30 in good health. The CDR3 reads CALAGGHTDTQYF. The CDR3 DNA reads TGTGCCCTAGCGGGGGGGCACACAGATACGCAGTATTTT.